This T cell receptor (beta chain) was identified during a study of technical replicates of blood from four donors. CDR1 is MNHEY, CDR2 SMNVEV, per germline (reference sequence). The CDR3 loop spans 14 amino acids. Trimming removed 10 bases at V and 2 bases at J, with 18 bases between. Sequenced by immunoSEQ multiplex PCR; TCRdb stores in-frame clones only, minus some. The table shows under 20,000 clones, with under 90% occurring only once. The source of this sequence is a human donor in good health. The chain is built from TRBV27 and TRBJ2-7; D unclear. Sequencing was done on a sample of PBMCs. CDR3 loop: CATSDGDMTYEQYF. CDR3 DNA: TGTGCCACCTCTGACGGCGACATGACCTACGAGCAGTACTTC.